Each of the 24 T cell receptor beta chains below was sequenced from the same sample in a study of yellow fever vaccine responses in identical twins listed by TCRdb under 2018. Library generation was performed with RT-PCR. Sequencing took place on an Illumina HiSeq 2500. The public sequencing data were trimmed at Q25 with fastp and processed into clonotypes with MiXCR by TCRdb, which kept only in-frame beta chains. Identical CDR3 protein sequences are pooled into one entry, listed with their most common genes and DNA. This sample comprises 3,600 or so distinct CDR3 sequences, about 80% of them detected only once. In total, the top ten clones hold 3% to 4.5% of the sample. The sample here was T cells from blood (PBMCs), unsorted or a sorted subset (not recorded which), taken before or after yellow fever vaccination (not recorded which). Receptors were obtained from a woman under 30 who received the yellow fever vaccine. Donor details come from another sample of the same person, matched by shared clones.

This clonotype has only one observation. The chain carries TRBV29-1 and TRBJ2-7; D is perhaps TRBD1 (5 bases). V was trimmed by 4 bases and J by 3 bases, leaving 19 bases between them. Germline CDR1 is SQVTM and CDR2 is ANQGSEA. The CDR3 contains 15 residues. CDR3 residues: CSVGAAWAQGYEQYV. CDR3 nucleotide sequence: TGCAGCGTTGGGGCCGCGTGGGCTCAGGGCTACGAGCAGTACGTC.

The rearrangement joins TRBV6-2 or TRBV6-3 to TRBJ2-1; tentatively, D is TRBD2 (6 bases). Trimming shortened V by 6 bases and J by 7 bases, and 22 bases separated the two germline ends. The CDR3 extends over 16 amino acids. CDR1 is MNHEY and CDR2 is SVGEGT in the germline V gene. The CDR3 protein is CASREPNSGPRNEQFF. The DNA for the CDR3 is TGTGCCAGCAGAGAGCCGAACAGCGGGCCAAGGAATGAGCAGTTCTTC.

The sample holds a few counts of this clonotype. The chain combines TRBV29-1 with TRBJ2-1; D is undetermined. V was shortened by 1 base and J by 7 bases, with 11 bases between the two germline ends. Germline CDR1 is SQVTM and CDR2 is ANQGSEA. The CDR3 is 13 amino acids. CDR3 region: CSVEVPPGNEQFF. The CDR3 DNA reads as TGCAGCGTTGAAGTTCCGCCGGGTAATGAGCAGTTCTTC.

A few counts support this clonotype. The V gene is TRBV24-1, the J gene TRBJ1-2; D is undetermined. This CDR3 contains 12 residues. Germline-derived CDR1 and CDR2 are KGHDR and SFDVKD. The germline V and J ends were trimmed by 3 bases and 4 bases, with 5 bases remaining between them. The CDR3 DNA is TGTGCCACCAGTGATACTACCTATGGCTACACCTTC. Encoded protein: CATSDTTYGYTF.

The rearrangement links TRBV29-1 to TRBJ1-1, with unresolved D. The V gene's germline CDR1 is SQVTM and CDR2 ANQGSEA. V was trimmed by 3 bases and J by 1 base, leaving 9 bases between them. This CDR3 comprises 13 residues. DNA of the CDR3: TGCAGCGTTGATGGCCGATCGAACACTGAAGCTTTCTTT. It translates to CSVDGRSNTEAFF.

The rearrangement links TRBV4-1 to TRBJ2-3, with D uncertain. Germline values: CDR1 MGHRA, CDR2 YSYEKL. CDR3 length: 13 residues. V lost 0 bases and J 3 bases, leaving 4 bases between the germline ends. CDR3 region: CASSQDRTDTQYF. CDR3 coding DNA: TGCGCCAGCAGCCAAGACAGGACAGATACGCAGTATTTT.

The chain is built from TRBV29-1 and TRBJ2-4, with D unclear. Looked up from germline, CDR1 is SQVTM and CDR2 is ANQGSEA. V was pared by 0 bases and J by 8 bases, with 11 bases between. This CDR3 is 13 amino acids long. This CDR3 reads CSVEELDGDIQYF. Here the CDR3 DNA reads TGCAGCGTTGAAGAGCTGGATGGGGACATTCAGTACTTC.

This clonotype appeared once. With a much larger clone just one base away, this may be a read error. The chain couples TRBV11-3 to TRBJ2-1, with unresolved D. Trimming stripped 4 bases from V and 5 bases from J, with 15 bases between. The CDR3 is made up of 15 amino acids. CDR1 SGHNT and CDR2 YENEEA come from the germline V gene. CDR3 sequence reads: CASSSYESPHNEQFF. CDR3 nucleotides: TGTGCCAGCAGCTCCTATGAATCCCCCCACAATGAGCAGTTCTTC. Based on the CDR3 plus reference TRBV11-3 and TRBJ2-1, the full variable domain is EAGVVQSPRYKIIEKKQPVAFWCNPISGHNTLYWYLQNLGQGPELLIRYENEEAVDDSQLPKDRFSAERLKGVDSTLKIQPAELGDSAVYLCASSSYESPHNEQFFGPGTRLTVL.

This clonotype appeared a few times. The chain couples TRBV7-8 to TRBJ2-5, with TRBD1 as a possible D gene (6 bases). This CDR3 region has 13 residues. V was pared by 4 bases and J by 5 bases, with 11 bases between. Germline lookup yields CDR1 SGHVS and CDR2 FQNEAQ. This CDR3 is CASSYRVGETQYF. The DNA for the CDR3 is TGTGCCAGCAGCTACAGGGTGGGGGAGACCCAGTACTTC.

This clonotype was found once. This chain joins TRBV18 and TRBJ1-3; D not certain. The CDR3 totals 14 residues. Germline CDR1 KGHSH, CDR2 LQKENI. Between the trimmed V and J ends, which lost 4 bases and 5 bases, there was a span of 12 bases. CDR3 sequence reads: CASSRTAVRNTIYF. DNA of the CDR3: TGTGCCAGCTCACGAACGGCAGTCAGAAACACCATATATTTT.

The rearrangement links TRBV29-1 to TRBJ2-2; no firm D call. Germline CDR1 reads SQVTM; CDR2 reads ANQGSEA. The CDR3 covers 14 residues. V was pared by 2 bases and J by 1 base, with 8 bases between. The CDR3 protein is CSVETTGNTGELFF. For the CDR3, the DNA is TGCAGCGTTGAAACGACCGGGAACACCGGGGAGCTGTTTTTT.

The V gene is TRBV5-1, the J gene TRBJ2-5, with unresolved D. V lost 5 bases, J lost 5 bases, and 7 bases lay in between. Germline V gene sequence: CDR1 SGHRS, CDR2 YFSETQ. This CDR3 has 11 amino acids. Here the CDR3 DNA reads TGCGCCAGCAGAGAATTCGAGACCCAGTACTTC. It yields the protein CASREFETQYF.

This chain links TRBV2 with TRBJ2-3; D call uncertain. This CDR3 has 14 amino acids. V lost 1 base and J lost 2, with 7 bases in between. CDR1 is SNHLY, CDR2 FYNNEI, per germline. CDR3 sequence: CASSEGWITDTQYF. In nucleotides, the CDR3 is TGTGCCAGCAGTGAAGGCTGGATCACAGATACGCAGTATTTT.

This rearrangement joins TRBV29-1 to TRBJ2-5; D tentatively fits TRBD1 or TRBD2 (6 bases each). The V end lost 5 bases, the J end lost 2 bases, and 18 bases lay between the germline ends. The CDR3 consists of 15 residues. Germline-derived CDR1 and CDR2 are SQVTM and ANQGSEA. The CDR3 region has the DNA TGCAGCGTTTCCGGGGGAACAGGGAATCAAGAGACCCAGTACTTC. It is translated as CSVSGGTGNQETQYF.

This rearrangement joins TRBV10-1 to TRBJ2-1; 8 bases are a match to TRBD1. The CDR3 sequence is 16 residues long. The junction had 3 bases not matched to a gene; V was cut back by 0 bases and J by 2 bases. Germline V lookup: CDR1 WNHNN, CDR2 SYGVQD (reference sequence). The CDR3 spells CASSESGQGAYNEQFF. CDR3 DNA: TGCGCCAGCAGTGAGTCTGGACAGGGAGCCTACAATGAGCAGTTCTTC.

The chain joins TRBV29-1 to TRBJ1-1; D is undetermined. The CDR3 contains 11 residues. Trimming took 6 bases from V and 1 from J, leaving 6 bases between them. CDR1 is SQVTM, CDR2 ANQGSEA, per germline. The CDR3 bases are TGCAGCGTCCAGCAGAACACTGAAGCTTTCTTT. This codes for CSVQQNTEAFF.

The table lists this clonotype with a count of one. This chain uses TRBV18 with TRBJ1-1, with 8 nucleotides matching TRBD1. Germline CDR1 reads KGHSH; CDR2 reads LQKENI. The CDR3 extends over 15 amino acids. Trimming removed 3 bases from V and 1 base from J; junction bases left unmatched: 4. The chain's CDR3 is CASSPGQGRNTEAFF. The CDR3 bases are TGTGCCAGCTCACCTGGACAGGGCAGGAACACTGAAGCTTTCTTT.

The genes are TRBV14 and TRBJ2-3; 7 positions match TRBD2. Germline trimming cut 6 bases from V and 4 bases from J; bases unmatched to any gene: 7. Germline V gene data show CDR1 as SGHDN and CDR2 as FVKESK. The CDR3 totals 14 residues. This CDR3 reads CASRRGGSADTQYF. CDR3 nucleotide sequence: TGTGCCAGCAGGCGAGGCGGGAGTGCAGATACGCAGTATTTT.

The chain carries TRBV6-4 and TRBJ2-3; D is ambiguous. Trimming left V 0 bases short and J 1 base short, with 8 bases between. This CDR3 region has 15 residues. The germline V gene has CDR1 MRHNA and CDR2 SNTAGT. CDR3 nucleotide sequence: TGTGCCAGCAGTGACTCGATCGGCGGCACAGATACGCAGTATTTT. Translating gives CASSDSIGGTDTQYF.

This clonotype was detected a few times. The chain recombines TRBV7-9 with TRBJ1-1; D not resolved. V lost 5 bases and J 1 base, leaving 8 bases between the germline ends. This CDR3 spans 13 amino acids. Germline CDR1 reads SEHNR; CDR2 reads FQNEAQ (reference sequence). In DNA, the CDR3 is TGTGCCAGCAGCGTCAGCGGGAACACTGAAGCTTTCTTT. This codes for CASSVSGNTEAFF.

V gene TRBV9 combines with J gene TRBJ2-3, with D perhaps being TRBD1 or TRBD2 (6 bases each). CDR1 is SGDLS and CDR2 is YYNGEE in the germline V gene. Trimming cost V 4 bases and J 4 bases, with 19 bases left between them. This CDR3 has 16 residues. The CDR3 is CASSLLEGGVADTQYF. Here the CDR3 DNA reads TGTGCCAGCAGCCTCCTCGAGGGGGGCGTCGCAGATACGCAGTATTTT.

The rearrangement joins TRBV11-3 to TRBJ2-1; D is unresolved. Trimming stripped 0 bases from V and 5 bases from J, with 5 bases between. This CDR3 comprises 13 residues. CDR1 SGHNT and CDR2 YENEEA come from the germline V gene. CDR3: CASSLDYHNEQFF. The CDR3 nucleotides read TGTGCCAGCAGCTTAGACTATCACAATGAGCAGTTCTTC.

V gene TRBV6-5 combines with J gene TRBJ1-1; D ambiguous. V shed 0 bases and J shed 6 bases, with 14 bases lying between them. The CDR3 covers 15 residues. Germline V CDR1 and CDR2: MNHEY, SVGAGI. The DNA for the CDR3 is TGTGCCAGCAGTTACTCGAGCGAGGGATCAGCTGAAGCTTTCTTT. This translates into CASSYSSEGSAEAFF.

The chain uses TRBV7-3 and TRBJ1-1; D not resolved. Germline assignment: CDR1 SGHTA and CDR2 FQGTGA. V lost 4 bases and J lost 8, with 11 bases in between. This CDR3 is built from 12 residues. The CDR3 bases are TGTGCCAGCAGCTCAACCAGAATAGAAGCTTTCTTT. Protein product: CASSSTRIEAFF.